This TCR beta chain came from a study of OX40 agonist ivuxolimab in advanced cancers. Study summary: Previous treatment with anti-PD-1, anti-PD-L1 or anti-CTLA-4 therapy was allowed; under 50% had received some.

Concerning this clone itself: What it binds is unknown.

V dropped 4 bases and J dropped 7; count of bases not matched to a gene: 9. Per germline, CDR1 MNHEY and CDR2 SMNVEV (reference sequence). The CDR3 spans 16 residues. Clones were sequenced by immunoSEQ multiplex PCR, and TCRdb holds only the in-frame ones, with some missing. The sample includes around 82,000 clones, around 90% seen only once; the top ten take 10% to 15%. The study, taken as a whole, reports: Relative to CD4+, CD8+ T cells held more expanded clones on average.

The receptor was derived from an adult with an advanced solid tumor such as melanoma, head and neck, liver or kidney cancer. The specimen comprised CD4+ or CD8+ T cells sorted from blood, sampled in a trial of the OX40 agonist ivuxolimab. The chain is built from TRBV27 and TRBJ1-4; 10 bases are a match to TRBD1. This chain's CDR3 is CASSSPGQGGGEKLFF. DNA of the CDR3: TGTGCCAGCAGTTCACCAGGACAGGGGGGAGGTGAAAAACTGTTTTTT. Full variable domain (outside the CDR3, taken from reference TRBV27 and TRBJ1-4): EAQVTQNPRYLITVTGKKLTVTCSQNMNHEYMSWYRQDPGLGLRQIYYSMNVEVTDKGDVPEGYKVSRKEKRNFPLILESPSPNQTSLYFCASSSPGQGGGEKLFFGSGTQLSVL.